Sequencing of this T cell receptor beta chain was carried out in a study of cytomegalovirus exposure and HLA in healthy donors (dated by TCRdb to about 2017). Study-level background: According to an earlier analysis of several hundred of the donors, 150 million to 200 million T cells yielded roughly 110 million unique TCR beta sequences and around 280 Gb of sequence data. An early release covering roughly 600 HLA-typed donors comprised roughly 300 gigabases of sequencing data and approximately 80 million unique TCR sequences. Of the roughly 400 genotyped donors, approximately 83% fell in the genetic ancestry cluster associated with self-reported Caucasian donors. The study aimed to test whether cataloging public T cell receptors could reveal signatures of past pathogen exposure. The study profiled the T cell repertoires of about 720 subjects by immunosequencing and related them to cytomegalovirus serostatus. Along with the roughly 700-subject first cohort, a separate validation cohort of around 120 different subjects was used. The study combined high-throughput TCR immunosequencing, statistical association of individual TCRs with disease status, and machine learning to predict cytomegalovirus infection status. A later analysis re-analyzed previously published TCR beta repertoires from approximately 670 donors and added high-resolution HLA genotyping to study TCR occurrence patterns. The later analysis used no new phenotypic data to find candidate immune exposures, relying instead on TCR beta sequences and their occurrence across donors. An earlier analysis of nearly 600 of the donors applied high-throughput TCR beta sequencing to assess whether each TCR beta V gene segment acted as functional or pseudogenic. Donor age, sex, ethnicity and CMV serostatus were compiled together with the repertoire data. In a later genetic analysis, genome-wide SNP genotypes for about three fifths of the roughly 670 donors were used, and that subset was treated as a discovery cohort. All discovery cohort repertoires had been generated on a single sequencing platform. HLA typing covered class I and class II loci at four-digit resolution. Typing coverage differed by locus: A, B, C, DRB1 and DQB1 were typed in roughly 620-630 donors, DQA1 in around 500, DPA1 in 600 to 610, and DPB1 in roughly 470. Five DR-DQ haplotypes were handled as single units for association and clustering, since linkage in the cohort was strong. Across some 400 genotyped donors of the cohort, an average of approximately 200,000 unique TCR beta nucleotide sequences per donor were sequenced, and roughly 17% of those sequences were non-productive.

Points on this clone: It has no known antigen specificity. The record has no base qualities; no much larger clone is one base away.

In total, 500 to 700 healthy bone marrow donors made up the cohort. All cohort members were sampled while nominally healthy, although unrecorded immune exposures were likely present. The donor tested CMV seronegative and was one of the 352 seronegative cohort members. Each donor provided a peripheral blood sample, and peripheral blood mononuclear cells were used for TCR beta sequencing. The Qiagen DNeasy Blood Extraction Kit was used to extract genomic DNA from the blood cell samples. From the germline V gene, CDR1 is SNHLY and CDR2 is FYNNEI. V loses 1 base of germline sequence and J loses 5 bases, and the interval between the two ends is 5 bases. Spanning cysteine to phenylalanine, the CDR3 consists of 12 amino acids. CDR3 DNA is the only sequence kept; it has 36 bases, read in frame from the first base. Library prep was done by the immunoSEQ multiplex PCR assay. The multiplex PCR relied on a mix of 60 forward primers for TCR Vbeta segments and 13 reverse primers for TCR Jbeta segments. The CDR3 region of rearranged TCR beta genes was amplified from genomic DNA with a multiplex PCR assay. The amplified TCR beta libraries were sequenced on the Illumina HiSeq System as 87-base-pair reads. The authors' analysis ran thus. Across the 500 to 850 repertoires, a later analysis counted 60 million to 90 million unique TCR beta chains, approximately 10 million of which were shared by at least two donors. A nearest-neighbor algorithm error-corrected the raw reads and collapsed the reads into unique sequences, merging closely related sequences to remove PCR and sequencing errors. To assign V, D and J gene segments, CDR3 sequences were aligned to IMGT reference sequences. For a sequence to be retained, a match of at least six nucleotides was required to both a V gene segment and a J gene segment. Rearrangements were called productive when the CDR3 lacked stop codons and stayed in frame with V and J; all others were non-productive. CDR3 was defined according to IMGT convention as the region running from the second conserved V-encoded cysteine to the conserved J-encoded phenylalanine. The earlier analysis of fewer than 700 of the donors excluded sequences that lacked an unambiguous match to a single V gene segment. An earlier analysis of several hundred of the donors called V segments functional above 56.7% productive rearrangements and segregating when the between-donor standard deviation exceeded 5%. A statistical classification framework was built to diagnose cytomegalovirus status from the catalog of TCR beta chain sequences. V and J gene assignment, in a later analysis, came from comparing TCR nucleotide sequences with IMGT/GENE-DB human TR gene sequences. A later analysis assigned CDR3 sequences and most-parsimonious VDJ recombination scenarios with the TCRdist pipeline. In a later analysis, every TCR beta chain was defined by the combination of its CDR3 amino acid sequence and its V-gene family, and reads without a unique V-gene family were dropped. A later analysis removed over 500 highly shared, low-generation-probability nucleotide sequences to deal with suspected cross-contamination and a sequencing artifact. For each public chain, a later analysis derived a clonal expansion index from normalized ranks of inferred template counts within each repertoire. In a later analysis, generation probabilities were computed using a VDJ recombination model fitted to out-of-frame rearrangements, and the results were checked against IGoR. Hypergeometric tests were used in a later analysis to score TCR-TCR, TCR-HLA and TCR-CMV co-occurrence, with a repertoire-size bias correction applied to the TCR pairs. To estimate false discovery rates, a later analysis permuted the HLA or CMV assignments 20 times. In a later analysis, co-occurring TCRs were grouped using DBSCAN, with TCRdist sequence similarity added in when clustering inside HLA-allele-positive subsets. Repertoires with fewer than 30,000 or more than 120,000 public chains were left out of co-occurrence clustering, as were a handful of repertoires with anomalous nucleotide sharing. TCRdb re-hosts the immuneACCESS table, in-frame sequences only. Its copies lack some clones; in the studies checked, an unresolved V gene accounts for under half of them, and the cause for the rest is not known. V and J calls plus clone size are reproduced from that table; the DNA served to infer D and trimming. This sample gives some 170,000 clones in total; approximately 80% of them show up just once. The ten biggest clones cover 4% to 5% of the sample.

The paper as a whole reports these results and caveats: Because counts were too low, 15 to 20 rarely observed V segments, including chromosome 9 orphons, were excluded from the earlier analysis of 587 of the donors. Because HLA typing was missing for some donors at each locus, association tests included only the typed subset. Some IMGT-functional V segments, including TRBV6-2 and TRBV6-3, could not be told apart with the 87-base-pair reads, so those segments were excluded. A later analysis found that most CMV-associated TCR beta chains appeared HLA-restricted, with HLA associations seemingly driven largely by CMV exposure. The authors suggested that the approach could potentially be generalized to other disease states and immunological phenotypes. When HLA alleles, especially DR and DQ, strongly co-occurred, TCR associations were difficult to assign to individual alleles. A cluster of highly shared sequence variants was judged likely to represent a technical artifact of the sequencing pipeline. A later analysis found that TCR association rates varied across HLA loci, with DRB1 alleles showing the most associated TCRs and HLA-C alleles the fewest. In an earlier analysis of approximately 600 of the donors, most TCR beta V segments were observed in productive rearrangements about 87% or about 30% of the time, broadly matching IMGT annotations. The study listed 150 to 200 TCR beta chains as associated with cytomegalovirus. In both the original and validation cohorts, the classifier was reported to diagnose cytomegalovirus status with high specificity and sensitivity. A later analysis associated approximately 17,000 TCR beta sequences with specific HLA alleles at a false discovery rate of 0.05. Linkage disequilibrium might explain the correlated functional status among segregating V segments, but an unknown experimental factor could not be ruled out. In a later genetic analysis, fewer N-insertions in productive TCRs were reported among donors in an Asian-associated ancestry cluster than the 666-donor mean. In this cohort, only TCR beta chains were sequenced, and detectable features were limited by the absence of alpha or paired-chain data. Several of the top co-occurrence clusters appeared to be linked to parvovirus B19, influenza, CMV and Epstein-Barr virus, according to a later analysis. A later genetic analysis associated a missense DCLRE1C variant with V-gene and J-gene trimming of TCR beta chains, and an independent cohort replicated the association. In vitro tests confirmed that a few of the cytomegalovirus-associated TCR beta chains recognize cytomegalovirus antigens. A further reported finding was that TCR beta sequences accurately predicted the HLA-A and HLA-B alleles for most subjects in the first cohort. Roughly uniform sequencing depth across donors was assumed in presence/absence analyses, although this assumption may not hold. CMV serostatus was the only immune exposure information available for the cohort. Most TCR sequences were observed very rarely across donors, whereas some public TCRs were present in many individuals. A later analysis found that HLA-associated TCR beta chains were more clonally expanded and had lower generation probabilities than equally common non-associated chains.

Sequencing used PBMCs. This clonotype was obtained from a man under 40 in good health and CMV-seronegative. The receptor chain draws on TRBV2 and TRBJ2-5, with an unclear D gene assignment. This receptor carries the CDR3 CASSEVGETQYF. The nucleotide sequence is TGTGCCAGCAGTGAAGTCGGGGAGACCCAGTACTTC.